Given below is one T cell receptor beta chain in context. Antigen unknown. V was pared by 5 bases and J by 3 bases, with 14 bases between. Per the germline V gene, CDR1 is SEHNR and CDR2 is FQNEAQ (reference sequence). This CDR3 contains 15 residues. The data were taken from a study of cytomegalovirus exposure and HLA in healthy donors. Study-wide results and caveats: Investigators reported 150 to 200 TCR beta chains as tied to cytomegalovirus.

In the PCR, 60 Vbeta and 13 Jbeta primers were used. The repertoire was sequenced with immunoSEQ multiplex PCR; TCRdb's copy has only in-frame clones and lacks some. The sample consists of tens of thousands of clones, 60% to 80% of them appearing once. The TCR originated in a woman between 35 and 50 years old in good health and CMV-seropositive. Specimen: PBMCs. V and J are TRBV7-9 and TRBJ1-5; D perhaps matches TRBD1 (5 bases). The chain's CDR3 is CASSPQGGNNQPQHF. The DNA for the CDR3 is TGTGCCAGCAGCCCCCAGGGTGGGAACAATCAGCCCCAGCATTTT.